This T cell receptor beta chain appears in the sequencing data of a study of blood T cell repertoires in COVID-19. Background on the study: From T cells, B-cell-depleted T cells, or PBMCs came the material, which was cDNA or gDNA.

Trimming took off 3 bases at V and 1 base at J, with 12 bases between the two ends. The CDR3 contains 16 residues. Germline loops: CDR1 MGHDK, CDR2 SYGVNS. In the original processing: Estimates of nucleated cell counts were drawn from the amplification of reference gene primers. Method: immunoSEQ multiplex PCR; TCRdb's copy keeps in-frame clones and lacks some. For V, J and clone size, that table is used; D and trimming come from the DNA. This table has over 200,000 clones, about 88% appearing once. This receptor was obtained from a man aged 55 to 70 who had recovered from COVID-19. V is TRBV25-1 and J is TRBJ1-4; D remains unclear. Sequencing was carried out using peripheral blood. This CDR3 reads CASSEPRGLTNEKLFF. The CDR3 DNA sequence: TGTGCCAGCAGTGAGCCTAGAGGGTTAACTAATGAAAAACTGTTTTTT.